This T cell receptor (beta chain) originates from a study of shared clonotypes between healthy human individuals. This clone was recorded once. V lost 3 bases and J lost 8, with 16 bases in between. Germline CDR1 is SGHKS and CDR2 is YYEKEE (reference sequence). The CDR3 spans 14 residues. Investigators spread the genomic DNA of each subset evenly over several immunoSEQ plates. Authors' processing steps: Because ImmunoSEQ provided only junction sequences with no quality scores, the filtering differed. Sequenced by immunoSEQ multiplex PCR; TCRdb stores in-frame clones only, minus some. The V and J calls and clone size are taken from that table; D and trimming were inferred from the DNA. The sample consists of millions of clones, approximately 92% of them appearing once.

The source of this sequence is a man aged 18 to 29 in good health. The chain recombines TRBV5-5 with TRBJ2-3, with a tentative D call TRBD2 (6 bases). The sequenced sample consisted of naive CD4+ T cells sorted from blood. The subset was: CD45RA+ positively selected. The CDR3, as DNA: TGTGCCAGCAGCTCAGCGGGTTCAGCGGGTACGCAGTATTTT. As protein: CASSSAGSAGTQYF.